This T cell receptor (beta chain) was sequenced for a study of control samples from healthy donors and cancer patients. Clones were read by immunoSEQ multiplex PCR, and TCRdb kept only the in-frame ones, dropping some. The table lists tens of thousands of clones, more than 75% of them singletons, with approximately 15% in the top ten. V shed 4 bases, J shed 4 bases, and the junction held 1 base outside the gene matches. This CDR3 spans 15 amino acids. Germline V gives CDR1 MDHEN, CDR2 SYDVKM. As for this clone: Different DNA sequences within this sample yield the same CDR3.

The clonotype comes from a man aged 45-65 years in good health. This chain uses TRBV28 with TRBJ2-1, with 13 bases lining up with TRBD2. Material for sequencing was blood. This CDR3 reads CASSSGLAGYNEQFF. CDR3 DNA sequence: TGTGCCAGCAGTTCGGGACTAGCGGGATACAATGAGCAGTTCTTC.